This T cell receptor beta chain was sequenced in a study of T cell changes during pregnancy in multiple sclerosis. Method: immunoSEQ multiplex PCR; TCRdb's copy keeps in-frame clones and lacks some. The data hold 20,000 to 30,000 clones, with around 90% observed a single time. Between the trimmed V and J ends, which lost 5 bases and 7 bases, there was a span of 21 bases. The CDR3 consists of 16 residues. Germline V gives CDR1 PRHDT, CDR2 FYEKMQ (reference sequence). The sequenced sample was CD8+ T cells from peripheral blood mononuclear cells, obtained in the third trimester of pregnancy. The clonotype originates from a female donor in good health, enrolled as a control in a pregnancy study. The rearrangement joins TRBV13 to TRBJ1-3; tentatively, D is TRBD1 (5 bases). Here the CDR3 DNA reads TGTGCCAGCAGCCTGGAGGGTTCGGGGCCTAAGAACACCATATATTTT. Encoded protein: CASSLEGSGPKNTIYF.